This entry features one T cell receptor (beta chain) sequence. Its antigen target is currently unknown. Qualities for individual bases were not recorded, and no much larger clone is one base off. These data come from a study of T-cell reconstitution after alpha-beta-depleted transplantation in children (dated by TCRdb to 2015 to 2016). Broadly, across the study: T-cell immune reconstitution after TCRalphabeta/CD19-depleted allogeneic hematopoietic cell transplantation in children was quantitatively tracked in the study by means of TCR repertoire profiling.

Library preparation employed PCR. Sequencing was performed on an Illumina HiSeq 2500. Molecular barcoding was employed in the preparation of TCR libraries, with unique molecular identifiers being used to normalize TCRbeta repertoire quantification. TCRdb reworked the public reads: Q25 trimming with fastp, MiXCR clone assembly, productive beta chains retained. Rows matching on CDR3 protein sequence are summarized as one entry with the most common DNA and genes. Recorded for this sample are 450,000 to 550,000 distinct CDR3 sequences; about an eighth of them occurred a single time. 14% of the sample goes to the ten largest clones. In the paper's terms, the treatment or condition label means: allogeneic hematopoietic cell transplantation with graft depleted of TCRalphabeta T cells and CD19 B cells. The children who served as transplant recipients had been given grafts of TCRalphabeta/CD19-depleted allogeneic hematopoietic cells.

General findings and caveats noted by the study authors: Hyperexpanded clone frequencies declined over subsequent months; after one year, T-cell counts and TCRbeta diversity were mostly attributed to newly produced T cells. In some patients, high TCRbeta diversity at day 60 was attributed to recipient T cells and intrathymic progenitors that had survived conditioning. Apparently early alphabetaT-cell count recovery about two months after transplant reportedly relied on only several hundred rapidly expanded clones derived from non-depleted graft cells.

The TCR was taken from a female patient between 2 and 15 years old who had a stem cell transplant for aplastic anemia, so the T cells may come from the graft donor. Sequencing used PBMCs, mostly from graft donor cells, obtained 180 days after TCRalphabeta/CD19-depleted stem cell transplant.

The DNA sequence is as follows: TGCAGCGTTACAGGGGGTTGGAACACTGAAGCTTTCTTT. Its protein is CSVTGGWNTEAFF. The sequence joins TRBV29-1 to TRBJ1-1; 8 junctional bases match TRBD1. The CDR3 measures 13 amino acids from cysteine to phenylalanine. The DNA shown is the 39-base CDR3, in frame from base 1. Relative to germline, V is missing 5 bases and J is missing 1 base, with 3 bases of the junction outside any gene match. CDR1 and CDR2 (SQVTM, ANQGSEA) derive from the germline V gene.